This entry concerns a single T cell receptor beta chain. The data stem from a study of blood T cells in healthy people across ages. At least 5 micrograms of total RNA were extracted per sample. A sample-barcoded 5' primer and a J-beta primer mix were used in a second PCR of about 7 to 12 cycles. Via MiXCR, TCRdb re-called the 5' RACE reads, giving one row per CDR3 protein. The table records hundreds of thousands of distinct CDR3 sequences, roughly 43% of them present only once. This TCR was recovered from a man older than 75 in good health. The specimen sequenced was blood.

The CDR3 sequence: CATRALSSTDTQYF. The CDR3 nucleotides are TGTGCCACCAGAGCTCTCTCTAGCACAGATACGCAGTATTTT. The chain combines TRBV15 with TRBJ2-3, with D unresolved. CDR3 length: 14 amino acids. Germline V CDR1 and CDR2: LNHNV, YYDKDF (reference sequence). The V and J ends lost 6 bases and 0 bases respectively, with 10 bases between them.